At least ten counts were recorded for the clone carrying this T cell receptor beta chain. Its antigen is undetermined. This specimen comes from a study of CD8 T cells in ankylosing spondylitis. The study's findings and limits: In the blood and synovial fluid of reactive arthritis, some motif variants had been previously reported. Ankylosing spondylitis blood seemed to carry a telltale TCR beta motif made of under ten highly homologous variants.

In germline, CDR1 is SGDLS, CDR2 YYNGEE. CDR3 length equals 16 residues. V gave up 3 bases and J gave up 1 base; unmatched junction bases: 3. It was by quantitative 5'-RACE with molecular barcodes that TCR beta libraries were made. Via MiXCR, TCRdb re-called the 5' RACE reads, giving one row per CDR3 protein. The table has fewer than 150,000 distinct CDR3 sequences, 7% to 8% seen once. This chain uses TRBV9 with TRBJ2-2, with 10 bases aligning to TRBD2. The sequence came from a female donor with ankylosing spondylitis or in good health (not recorded which). Sequencing was carried out using blood, either unsorted or a sorted T cell fraction (not recorded which). In DNA form, the CDR3 reads TGTGCCAGCAGCGCATCTAGCGGGAGGAACACCGGGGAGCTGTTTTTT. Protein product: CASSASSGRNTGELFF.